This entry lists 14 T cell receptor beta chains sequenced from one sample in a study of T-cell memory formation after mild COVID-19. TCRdb reprocessed the 5' RACE reads via MiXCR and lists one record per CDR3 protein. This repertoire shows hundreds of thousands of distinct CDR3 sequences, 20% to 25% found once; its top ten account for over 20%. The source material was PBMCs or a T cell subset sorted from them (not recorded which). The receptor set was obtained from a man between 18 and 29 years old who had mild COVID-19 (a few samples of this study predate the infection). Cell type and time point are not known.

This clonotype was detected ten times or more. The chain combines TRBV10-2 with TRBJ1-1; D gene uncertain. The germline CDR1 and CDR2 sequences are WSHSY and SAAADI. Trimming took off 3 bases at V and 2 bases at J, with 10 bases between the two ends. The CDR3 is 14 residues long. CDR3 region: CASSDPGTNTEAFF. The CDR3 DNA is TGCGCCAGCAGTGACCCAGGAACAAACACTGAAGCTTTCTTT.

This clonotype has only a few counts. The V call is TRBV6-5, the J call TRBJ2-7; possibly TRBD1 or TRBD2 for D (5 bases each). This CDR3 is 11 amino acids long. V gave up 5 bases and J gave up 5 bases, with 7 bases separating them. Per germline, CDR1 MNHEY and CDR2 SVGAGI. CDR3 DNA: TGTGCCAGCAGTGTGGGGGACGAGCAGTACTTC. Translated, it gives CASSVGDEQYF.

CDR3 coding DNA: TGTGCCAGCAGTTTATCGATTGGAGACGTAGCCTACGAGCAGTACTTC. Its protein product is CASSLSIGDVAYEQYF. The rearrangement joins TRBV27 to TRBJ2-7; D is ambiguous. Germline V gene sequence: CDR1 MNHEY, CDR2 SMNVEV (reference sequence). The CDR3 extends over 16 amino acids. Trimming stripped 0 bases from V and 2 bases from J, with 14 bases between.

The genes are TRBV12-3 or TRBV12-4 and TRBJ1-6; D remains ambiguous. The CDR3 is made up of 16 amino acids. V lost 3 bases and J lost 9, with 18 bases in between. CDR3 sequence: CASSLGRRRDVSPLHF. The CDR3 DNA follows: TGTGCCAGCAGTTTGGGCCGACGTCGGGATGTTTCACCCCTCCACTTT.

V usage is TRBV20-1 and J usage is TRBJ2-7, with a weak D call TRBD2 (5 bases). V shed 2 bases and J shed 7 bases, with 18 bases lying between them. This CDR3 spans 14 amino acids. Germline loops: CDR1 DFQATT, CDR2 SNEGSKA (reference sequence). The CDR3 bases are TGCAGTGCTAGACCTAGCCACCACTCCTGGGAGCAGTACTTC. Its protein product is CSARPSHHSWEQYF.

In its sample, this clonotype was seen many times. The chain joins TRBV10-3 to TRBJ1-4; TRBD1 agrees at 9 bases. V shed 11 bases, J shed 5 bases, and the junction held 6 bases outside the gene matches. The CDR3 spans 13 residues. Per the germline V gene, CDR1 is ENHRY and CDR2 is SYGVKD. The CDR3, as DNA: TGTGCCGCCCGGACAGGGGAAAATGAAAAACTGTTTTTT. Its protein product is CAARTGENEKLFF.

The chain combines TRBV4-1 with TRBJ1-5; D is unresolved. This CDR3 is 16 amino acids long. The V end lost 1 base, the J end lost 3 bases, and 13 bases lay between the germline ends. Germline V gene lookup returns CDR1 MGHRA and CDR2 YSYEKL. The CDR3, as DNA: TGCGCCAGCAGCCAAGCGTTCAGGTTGATCAATCAGCCCCAGCATTTT. This translates into CASSQAFRLINQPQHF.

This clonotype was counted a few times. This chain uses TRBV5-1 with TRBJ2-1, with a tentative D call TRBD1 (6 bases). There are 15 residues in the CDR3. Germline V gene sequence: CDR1 SGHRS, CDR2 YFSETQ. Trimming stripped 2 bases from V and 8 bases from J, with 17 bases between. Here the CDR3 reads CASSLPRTGTDEQFF. The CDR3 nucleotides read TGCGCCAGCAGCTTACCTCGAACAGGGACCGATGAGCAGTTCTTC.

V usage is TRBV7-9 and J usage is TRBJ2-7; D is possibly TRBD1 (6 bases). CDR1 and CDR2 (germline): SEHNR, FQNEAQ (reference sequence). Trimming removed 5 bases at V and 1 base at J, with 9 bases between. This CDR3 comprises 13 residues. CDR3 sequence (DNA): TGTGCCAGCAGCACCCAGGGGTCCTACGAGCAGTACTTC. It yields the protein CASSTQGSYEQYF.

This clonotype showed up just a few times. This chain connects TRBV6-6 to TRBJ2-5, with 9 bases lining up with TRBD2. In germline, CDR1 is MNHNY, CDR2 SVGAGI (reference sequence). The V and J ends lost 6 bases and 4 bases, in that order; junction bases with no gene match: 12. The CDR3 runs 16 residues. The CDR3, as DNA: TGTGCCAGCAGGGGACTAGCACAACTAAGGAGAGAGACCCAGTACTTC. Protein product: CASRGLAQLRRETQYF.

The genes are TRBV5-1 and TRBJ2-1; TRBD1 agrees at 10 bases. The CDR3 length is 16 residues. Germline V gives CDR1 SGHRS, CDR2 YFSETQ. Trimming cost V 4 bases and J 5 bases; bases outside gene matches: 9. The CDR3 sequence is CASSNLPGQGNNEQFF. The CDR3 DNA follows: TGCGCCAGCAGCAACTTACCGGGACAGGGGAACAATGAGCAGTTCTTC.

This clonotype was found a few times. The chain couples TRBV18 to TRBJ1-2; no clear D. This CDR3 spans 15 amino acids. The germline V gene has CDR1 KGHSH and CDR2 LQKENI. Between the trimmed V and J ends, which lost 8 bases and 2 bases, there was a span of 18 bases. CDR3 amino acids: CASHNSDTANYGYTF. DNA for the CDR3: TGTGCCAGCCACAACAGCGATACCGCCAACTATGGCTACACCTTC.

The chain has TRBV12-3 or TRBV12-4 and TRBJ1-5; no firm D call. Trimming shortened V by 1 base and J by 0 bases, and 7 bases separated the two germline ends. The CDR3 runs to 15 residues. The CDR3 DNA follows: TGTGCCAGCAGTTTAGTCGGTTATAGCAATCAGCCCCAGCATTTT. Its protein product is CASSLVGYSNQPQHF.

This clonotype was counted between two and nine times. V usage is TRBV20-1 and J usage is TRBJ2-1, with TRBD2 matching 8 bases. The CDR3 totals 15 residues. In germline, CDR1 is DFQATT, CDR2 SNEGSKA (reference sequence). With V trimmed by 5 bases and J by 3 bases, 9 bases remained unmatched. CDR3 sequence (DNA): TGCAGTGCTTCACCACCGGGACTAGGCTACAATGAGCAGTTCTTC. Its translation is CSASPPGLGYNEQFF.